These 21 T cell receptor beta chains came from one sample sequenced in a study of T cells in Graves' hyperthyroidism and ophthalmopathy (dated 2019 in TCRdb). Libraries came from multiplex PCR. Sequenced using an Illumina HiSeq 2000. The TCR beta CDR3 regions were amplified from the RNA transcripts. A first-round RT-PCR of the TCR CDR3 used the HTBI primer set with the Qiagen OneStep RT-PCR kit. TCRdb reprocessed the public reads (quality trimming at Q25 with fastp, clone calling with MiXCR) and kept in-frame beta chains. One record per CDR3 amino acid sequence lists the most common genes and DNA. Within this sample are hundreds of thousands of distinct CDR3 sequences, with about 14% of them counted one time only. The ten largest clones capture around 12% of the sample. Sequenced input: blood. The receptor source for this set is a woman in her forties or fifties with Graves' ophthalmopathy.

This clonotype has a handful of counts. The chain employs TRBV27 and TRBJ2-3, with a tentative D call TRBD2 (6 bases). The CDR3 contains 16 residues. The germline V gene encodes CDR1 MNHEY and CDR2 SMNVEV (reference sequence). Trimming pared 5 bases from V and 0 bases from J, leaving 15 bases between. The CDR3 bases are TGTGCCAGCAGTCCCCGGGGCGGGATTAGCACAGATACGCAGTATTTT. Translating it yields CASSPRGGISTDTQYF.

This clonotype was observed many times. The V gene is TRBV7-9, the J gene TRBJ2-7; 11 bases fit TRBD2. The CDR3 loop spans 15 amino acids. From germline, CDR1 is SEHNR and CDR2 FQNEAQ (reference sequence). After removal of 4 bases from V and 6 bases from J, the junction contained 8 bases not matched to a gene. DNA for the CDR3: TGTGCCAGCAGCTCCTTAGCGGGAGGGCCTTCCGAGCAGTACTTC. Translated, it gives CASSSLAGGPSEQYF.

This clonotype has only a few counts. The gene calls are TRBV13 and TRBJ2-3; 13 bases agree with TRBD2. Per germline, CDR1 PRHDT and CDR2 FYEKMQ (reference sequence). The CDR3 runs to 17 residues. Trimming took 5 bases from V and 4 from J; bases not matched to a gene: 9. The CDR3 DNA is TGTGCCAGCAGCCCCCGAGGACTAGCGGGAGACGCAGATACGCAGTATTTT. It codes for CASSPRGLAGDADTQYF.

This clonotype was recorded at least ten times. CDR3 bases: TGTGCCAGCAGTTCCCTACCCGGACAGGGGAAATACAATGAGCAGTTCTTC. Translating it yields CASSSLPGQGKYNEQFF. The V gene is TRBV6-2 or TRBV6-3, the J gene TRBJ2-1; 9 positions agree with TRBD1. CDR3 length equals 17 residues. After removal of 4 bases from V and 4 bases from J, the junction contained 11 bases not matched to a gene. The germline CDR1 and CDR2 sequences are MNHEY and SVGEGT.

This clonotype was detected a few times. The chain links TRBV6-1 to TRBJ1-5; D ambiguous. V dropped 6 bases and J dropped 0 bases, with 9 bases sitting between them. Germline CDR1 reads MNHNS; CDR2 reads SASEGT. The length of the CDR3 is 14 residues. The CDR3: CASSGPTSNQPQHF. DNA of the CDR3: TGTGCCAGCAGCGGACCTACTAGCAATCAGCCCCAGCATTTT.

At least ten counts were recorded for this clonotype. The CDR3 nucleotides are TGTGCCTGGAGTTTTACCGGGACAGAGAACACTGAAGCTTTCTTT. It codes for CAWSFTGTENTEAFF. The V call is TRBV30, the J call TRBJ1-1; 7 bases align to TRBD1. The junction had 7 bases not matched to a gene; V was cut back by 2 bases and J by 1 base. The CDR3 spans 15 residues. Germline loops: CDR1 GTSNPN, CDR2 SVGIG (reference sequence).

This chain uses TRBV4-2 with TRBJ1-1, with 7 bases fitting TRBD1. Germline V gene lookup returns CDR1 LGHNA and CDR2 YNFKEQ. The CDR3 has 18 residues. V was pared by 4 bases and J by 0 bases, with 14 bases of the junction left unmatched. CDR3 amino acids: CASSLPPGDRNLNTEAFF. CDR3 sequence (DNA): TGTGCCAGCAGCCTCCCTCCCGGGGACAGAAATTTGAACACTGAAGCTTTCTTT.

Ten or more counts support this clonotype. The V gene is TRBV2, the J gene TRBJ2-7; D possibly corresponds to TRBD1 (6 bases). Germline V lookup: CDR1 SNHLY, CDR2 FYNNEI. This CDR3 region has 14 residues. V shed 6 bases and J shed 5 bases, with 17 bases lying between them. The DNA for the CDR3 is TGTGCCAGCAGCGAACAGGGTGTAGCCCACGAGCAGTACTTC. It translates to CASSEQGVAHEQYF.

This clonotype was counted at least ten times. The V gene is TRBV11-3, the J gene TRBJ1-1; a weak D match, TRBD1 (5 bases). V was clipped by 3 bases and J by 0 bases, with 11 bases between them. CDR3 length equals 15 residues. Looked up from germline, CDR1 is SGHNT and CDR2 is YENEEA. In nucleotides, the CDR3 is TGTGCCAGCAGCTTGGGAGACAGCTTGAACACTGAAGCTTTCTTT. This sequence encodes CASSLGDSLNTEAFF.

At least ten counts were recorded for this clonotype. The chain links TRBV2 to TRBJ2-1; 10 bases map to TRBD2. Trimming removed 9 bases from V and 7 bases from J; junction bases left unmatched: 9. This CDR3 has 14 amino acids. Per the germline V gene, CDR1 is SNHLY and CDR2 is FYNNEI. The CDR3 DNA reads as TGTGCCAGAATACCTAGCGGGAGTAATAATGAGCAGTTCTTC. Its translation: CARIPSGSNNEQFF.

This clonotype was counted ten times or more. The chain couples TRBV12-3 or TRBV12-4 to TRBJ2-7; the D is unclear. V was trimmed by 9 bases and J by 2 bases, leaving 11 bases between them. This CDR3 has 12 residues. The CDR3 protein is CASERYAYEQYF. CDR3 sequence (DNA): TGTGCCAGTGAGAGATACGCCTACGAGCAGTACTTC.

This clonotype has only a few counts. This may come from a read error, since a much larger clone is one base off. J is TRBJ2-7 and V is TRBV6-1; 7 bases agree with TRBD1. The CDR3 spans 14 residues. CDR1 is MNHNS and CDR2 is SASEGT in the germline V gene. For the CDR3, the DNA is TGTGCCGGCAGGATCAGCGAGGGGGCTTACGAGCAGTACTTC. It encodes CAGRISEGAYEQYF.

This clonotype occurred many times. The chain joins TRBV6-1 to TRBJ1-2; 8 positions agree with TRBD1. The CDR3 is made up of 14 amino acids. Germline V gives CDR1 MNHNS, CDR2 SASEGT. V dropped 7 bases and J dropped 4; count of bases not matched to a gene: 8. As DNA, the CDR3 is TGTGCCAGCAATAAAGCAGGGGGCTCCTATGGCTACACCTTC. Its protein is CASNKAGGSYGYTF.

This clonotype was seen at least ten times. The rearrangement uses TRBV2 and TRBJ2-7; D is possibly TRBD1 or TRBD2 (5 bases each). The germline V gene has CDR1 SNHLY and CDR2 FYNNEI. The CDR3 is made up of 13 amino acids. Trimming cost V 4 bases and J 1 base, with 8 bases left between them. This CDR3 is CASSGDASYEQYF. The CDR3 DNA is TGTGCCAGCAGTGGGGACGCATCCTACGAGCAGTACTTC.

This clonotype appeared many times. J is TRBJ2-7 and V is TRBV28; 8 nucleotides align to TRBD2. J was trimmed by 0 bases and V by 6 bases; bases with no gene match: 4. CDR1 MDHEN and CDR2 SYDVKM come from the germline V gene. The CDR3 covers 14 residues. CDR3 sequence (DNA): TGTGCCAGCAGAGAAGCGGGAGACTCCTACGAGCAGTACTTC. It translates to CASREAGDSYEQYF.

As to this clonotype: This could be a read error, since a much larger clone is one nucleotide away. This chain uses TRBV2 with TRBJ2-1; D remains ambiguous. The CDR3 runs to 15 residues. Per the germline V gene, CDR1 is SNHLY and CDR2 is FYNNEI. Deletions cut 6 bases from V and 1 base from J, with 13 bases between. The CDR3 sequence: CASRKGRSSYNEQFF. DNA of the CDR3: TGTGCCAGCAGGAAGGGCAGGAGTTCCTACAATGAGCAGTTCTTC.

This clonotype was seen many times. CDR3 amino acids: CASSYAGGKRLAVYEQYF. The CDR3 coding sequence is TGTGCCAGCAGTTACGCGGGAGGTAAAAGACTAGCGGTCTACGAGCAGTACTTC. The rearrangement joins TRBV6-5 to TRBJ2-7; 9 bases map to TRBD2. The CDR3 covers 18 residues. After removal of 2 bases from V and 3 bases from J, the junction contained 14 bases not matched to a gene. Germline CDR1 reads MNHEY; CDR2 reads SVGAGI.

The chain recombines TRBV24-1 with TRBJ2-5, with D perhaps TRBD1 (6 bases). Germline V gene sequence: CDR1 KGHDR, CDR2 SFDVKD. V was clipped by 3 bases and J by 5 bases, with 15 bases between them. CDR3 length: 15 amino acids. CDR3 sequence: CATSDRYRERETQYF. The CDR3 DNA sequence: TGTGCCACCAGTGATCGATACAGGGAGCGGGAGACCCAGTACTTC.

This clonotype turned up a few times. The gene calls are TRBV19 and TRBJ1-2; maybe TRBD1 (5 bases). The CDR3 has 15 residues. V lost 5 bases and J 5 bases, leaving 18 bases between the germline ends. Germline V gene sequence: CDR1 LNHDA, CDR2 SQIVND (reference sequence). CDR3 in DNA: TGTGCCAGTAGTCTCGGGACCCAATCCGGGTATGGCTACACCTTC. This gives the protein CASSLGTQSGYGYTF.

This clonotype has a count of ten or more. The chain is built from TRBV30 and TRBJ2-1; 7 bases fit TRBD1. Per germline, CDR1 GTSNPN and CDR2 SVGIG (reference sequence). V shed 2 bases and J 8 bases; nucleotides not matched to a gene: 6. The CDR3 runs to 13 residues. As DNA, the CDR3 is TGTGCCTGGAGTAAAAGAACAGGGGATGAGCAGTTCTTC. It encodes CAWSKRTGDEQFF.

This clonotype was observed many times. The chain combines TRBV5-1 with TRBJ2-1; a weak D match, TRBD1 (6 bases). Germline V gives CDR1 SGHRS, CDR2 YFSETQ. V lost 5 bases and J lost 2, with 17 bases in between. The length of the CDR3 is 16 residues. The CDR3 coding sequence is TGCGCCAGCAGTTACCAATTAGACAGGACCTACAATGAGCAGTTCTTC. Translating it yields CASSYQLDRTYNEQFF.